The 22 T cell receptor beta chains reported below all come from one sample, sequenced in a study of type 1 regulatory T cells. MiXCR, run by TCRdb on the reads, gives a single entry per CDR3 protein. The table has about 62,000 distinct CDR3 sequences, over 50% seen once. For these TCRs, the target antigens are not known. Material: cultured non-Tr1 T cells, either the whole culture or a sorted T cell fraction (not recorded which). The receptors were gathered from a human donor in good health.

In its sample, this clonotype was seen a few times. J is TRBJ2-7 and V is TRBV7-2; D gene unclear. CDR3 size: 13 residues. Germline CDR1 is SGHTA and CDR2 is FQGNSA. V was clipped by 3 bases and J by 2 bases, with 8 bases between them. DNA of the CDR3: TGTGCCAGCAGCTTGGGTACACCCTACGAGCAGTACTTC. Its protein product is CASSLGTPYEQYF. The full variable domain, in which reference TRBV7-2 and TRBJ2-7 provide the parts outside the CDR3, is GAGVSQSPSNKVTEKGKDVELRCDPISGHTALYWYRQSLGQGLEFLIYFQGNSAPDKSGLPSDRFSAERTGGSVSTLTIQRTQQEDSAVYLCASSLGTPYEQYFGPGTRLTVT.

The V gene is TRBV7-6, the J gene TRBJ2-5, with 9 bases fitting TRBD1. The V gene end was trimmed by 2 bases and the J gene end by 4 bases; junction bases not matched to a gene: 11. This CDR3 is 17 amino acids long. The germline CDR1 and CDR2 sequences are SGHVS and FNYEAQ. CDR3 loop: CASSLMGQGRKGETQYF. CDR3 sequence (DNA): TGTGCCAGCAGCTTAATGGGACAGGGCCGAAAAGGAGAGACCCAGTACTTC.

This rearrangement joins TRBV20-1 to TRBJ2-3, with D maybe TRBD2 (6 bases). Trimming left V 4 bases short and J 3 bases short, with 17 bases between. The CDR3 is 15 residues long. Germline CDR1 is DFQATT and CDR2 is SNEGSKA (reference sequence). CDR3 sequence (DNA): TGCAGTGCTATAATAGCGGCCCAGAGGACAGATACGCAGTATTTT. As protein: CSAIIAAQRTDTQYF.

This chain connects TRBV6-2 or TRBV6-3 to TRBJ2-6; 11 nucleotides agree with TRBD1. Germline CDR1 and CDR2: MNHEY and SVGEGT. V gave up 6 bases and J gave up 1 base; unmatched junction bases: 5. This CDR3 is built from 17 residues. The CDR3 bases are TGTGCCAGCAGCTCCGGGACAGGGGGTTCTGGGGCCAACGTCCTGACTTTC. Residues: CASSSGTGGSGANVLTF.

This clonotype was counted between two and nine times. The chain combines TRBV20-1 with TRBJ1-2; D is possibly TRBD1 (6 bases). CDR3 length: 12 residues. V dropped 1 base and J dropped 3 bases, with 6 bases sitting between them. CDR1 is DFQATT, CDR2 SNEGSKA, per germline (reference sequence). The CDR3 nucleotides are TGCAGTGCTAGAGGGACAGACTATGGCTACACCTTC. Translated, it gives CSARGTDYGYTF.

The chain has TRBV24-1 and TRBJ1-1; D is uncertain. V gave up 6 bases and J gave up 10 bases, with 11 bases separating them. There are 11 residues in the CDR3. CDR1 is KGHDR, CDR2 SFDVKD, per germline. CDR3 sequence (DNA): TGTGCCACCAGTAGCCAGCCAGGAGCTTTCTTT. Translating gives CATSSQPGAFF.

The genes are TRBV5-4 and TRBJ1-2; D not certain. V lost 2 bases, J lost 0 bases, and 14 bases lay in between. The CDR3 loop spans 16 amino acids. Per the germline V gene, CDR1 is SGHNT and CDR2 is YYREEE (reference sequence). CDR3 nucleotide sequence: TGTGCCAGCAGCTTCGGACCGGTAATGTCTAACTATGGCTACACCTTC. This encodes CASSFGPVMSNYGYTF.

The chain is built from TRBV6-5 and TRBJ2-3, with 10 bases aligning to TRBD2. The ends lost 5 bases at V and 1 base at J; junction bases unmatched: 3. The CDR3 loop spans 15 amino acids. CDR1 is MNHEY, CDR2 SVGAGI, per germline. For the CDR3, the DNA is TGTGCCAGCAGTCCCGGACTAGCGGGCACAGATACGCAGTATTTT. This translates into CASSPGLAGTDTQYF.

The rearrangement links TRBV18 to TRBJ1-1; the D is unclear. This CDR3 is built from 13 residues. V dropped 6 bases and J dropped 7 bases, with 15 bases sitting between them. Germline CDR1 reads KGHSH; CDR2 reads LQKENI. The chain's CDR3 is CASSPAAADEAFF. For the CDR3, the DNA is TGTGCCAGCTCCCCGGCCGCGGCGGATGAAGCTTTCTTT.

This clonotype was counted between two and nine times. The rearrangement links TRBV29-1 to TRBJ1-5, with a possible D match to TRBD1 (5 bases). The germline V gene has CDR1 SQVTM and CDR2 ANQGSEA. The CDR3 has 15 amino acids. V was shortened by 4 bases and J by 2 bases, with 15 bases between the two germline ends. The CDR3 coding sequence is TGCAGCGTTGCTGAGGGGTTCTTAGGCAATCAGCCCCAGCATTTT. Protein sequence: CSVAEGFLGNQPQHF.

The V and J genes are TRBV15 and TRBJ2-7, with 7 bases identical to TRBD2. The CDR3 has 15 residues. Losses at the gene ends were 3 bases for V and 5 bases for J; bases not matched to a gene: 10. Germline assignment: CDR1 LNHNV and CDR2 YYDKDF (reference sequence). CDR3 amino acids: CATSRESGLSHEQYF. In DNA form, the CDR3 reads TGTGCCACCAGCAGGGAATCGGGACTATCCCACGAGCAGTACTTC.

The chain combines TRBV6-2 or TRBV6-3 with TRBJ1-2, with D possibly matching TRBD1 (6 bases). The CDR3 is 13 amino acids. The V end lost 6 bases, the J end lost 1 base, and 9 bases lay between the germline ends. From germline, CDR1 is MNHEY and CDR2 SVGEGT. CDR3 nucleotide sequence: TGTGCCAGCAGGGGGGACAATAACTATGGCTACACCTTC. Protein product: CASRGDNNYGYTF.

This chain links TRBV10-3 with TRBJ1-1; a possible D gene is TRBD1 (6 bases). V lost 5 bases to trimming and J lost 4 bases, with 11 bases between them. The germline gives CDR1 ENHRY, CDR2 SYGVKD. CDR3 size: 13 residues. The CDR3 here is CAISTGLGTEAFF. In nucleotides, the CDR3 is TGTGCCATCAGTACAGGGTTGGGCACTGAAGCTTTCTTT.

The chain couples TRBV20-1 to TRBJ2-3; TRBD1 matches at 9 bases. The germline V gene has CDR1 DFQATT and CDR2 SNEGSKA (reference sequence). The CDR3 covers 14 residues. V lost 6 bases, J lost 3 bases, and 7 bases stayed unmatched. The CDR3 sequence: CSATGTGRTDTQYF. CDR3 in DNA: TGCAGTGCCACCGGGACAGGGAGGACAGATACGCAGTATTTT.

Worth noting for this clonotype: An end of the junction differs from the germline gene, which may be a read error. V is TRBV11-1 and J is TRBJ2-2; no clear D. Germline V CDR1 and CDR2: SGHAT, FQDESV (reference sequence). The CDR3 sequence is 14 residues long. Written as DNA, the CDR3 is TGTGCCGGCAGCTTAATGCTCAACACCGGGGAGCTGTTTTTT. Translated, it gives CAGSLMLNTGELFF.

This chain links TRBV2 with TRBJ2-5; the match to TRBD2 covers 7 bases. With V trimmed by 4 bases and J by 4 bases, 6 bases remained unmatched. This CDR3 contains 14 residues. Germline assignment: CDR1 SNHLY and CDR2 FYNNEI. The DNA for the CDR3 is TGTGCCAGCAGTGTTGGGGGGGGATTAGAGACCCAGTACTTC. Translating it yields CASSVGGGLETQYF.

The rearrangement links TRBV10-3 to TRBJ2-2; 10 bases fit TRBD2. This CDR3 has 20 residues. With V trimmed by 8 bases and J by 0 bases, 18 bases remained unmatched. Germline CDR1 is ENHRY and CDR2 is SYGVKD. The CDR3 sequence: CAIGPRASGRGGSNTGELFF. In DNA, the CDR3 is TGTGCCATCGGGCCGAGGGCTAGCGGGAGAGGAGGTTCGAACACCGGGGAGCTGTTTTTT.

The CDR3 nucleotides read TGCGCCAGCAGCCGGCTCGGGGATAGATCCTACAATGAGCAGTTCTTC. Its translation: CASSRLGDRSYNEQFF. The genes are TRBV5-1 and TRBJ2-1; D may be TRBD2 (5 bases). Germline V gene lookup returns CDR1 SGHRS and CDR2 YFSETQ. The germline V and J ends were trimmed by 4 bases and 1 base, with 15 bases remaining between them. The CDR3 consists of 16 residues.

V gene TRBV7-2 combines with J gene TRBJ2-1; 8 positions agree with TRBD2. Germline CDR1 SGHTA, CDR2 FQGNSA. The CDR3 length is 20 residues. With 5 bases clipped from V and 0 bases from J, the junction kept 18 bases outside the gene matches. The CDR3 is CASSLRPGGSGMSSYNEQFF. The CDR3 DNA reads TGTGCCAGCAGCCTTCGACCGGGGGGTAGCGGGATGAGCTCCTACAATGAGCAGTTCTTC.

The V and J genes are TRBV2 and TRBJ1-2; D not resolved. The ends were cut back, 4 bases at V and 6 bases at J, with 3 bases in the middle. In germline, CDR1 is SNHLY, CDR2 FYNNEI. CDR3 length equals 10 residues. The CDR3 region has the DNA TGTGCCAGCAGTGGGAATGGCTACACCTTC. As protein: CASSGNGYTF.

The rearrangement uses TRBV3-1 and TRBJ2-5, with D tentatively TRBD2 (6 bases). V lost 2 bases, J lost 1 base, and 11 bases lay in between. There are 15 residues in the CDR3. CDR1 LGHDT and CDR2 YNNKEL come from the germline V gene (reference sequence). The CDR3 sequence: CASSQSGSGQETQYF. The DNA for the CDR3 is TGTGCCAGCAGCCAAAGCGGTAGCGGCCAAGAGACCCAGTACTTC.

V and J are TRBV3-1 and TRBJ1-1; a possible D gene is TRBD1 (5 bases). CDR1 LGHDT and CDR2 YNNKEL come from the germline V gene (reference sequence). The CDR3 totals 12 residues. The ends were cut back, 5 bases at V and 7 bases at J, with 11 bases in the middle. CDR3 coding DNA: TGTGCCAGCAGCTCCGCGGGACTTGAAGCTTTCTTT. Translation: CASSSAGLEAFF.